The present entry profiles one TCR beta chain with its context. Its antigen remains unknown. In the same sample, other DNA sequences code for this CDR3. Trimming cost V 2 bases and J 6 bases, with 3 bases left between them. Germline V gives CDR1 MDHEN, CDR2 SYDVKM. The length of the CDR3 is 11 residues. This specimen belongs to a study of cytotoxic CD8 clonotypes in ibrutinib-treated CLL. Broader study findings: Public clonotypes (which were uncommon) either contracted or remained stable on treatment.

Libraries were prepared by immunoSEQ multiplex PCR; TCRdb keeps only in-frame clonotypes and omits some of them. The top ten hold approximately 10% of the sample, which has around 200,000 clones, more than 70% seen once. This rearrangement joins TRBV28 to TRBJ2-3; no reliable D call. This TCR was recovered from a human donor with chronic lymphocytic leukemia. Here the sequenced sample was PBMCs, taken after 12 months of ibrutinib treatment. CDR3 nucleotide sequence: TGTGCCAGCAGTTTAAGGGATACGCAGTATTTT. Encoded protein: CASSLRDTQYF.